These T cell receptor beta chains were read from a single sample in a study of blood T cell repertoires in COVID-19. Generated by immunoSEQ multiplex PCR, the TCRdb table keeps only in-frame clones and is missing some. Here the sample spans 400,000 to 450,000 clones, approximately 89% being singletons. The sequenced material came from peripheral blood. These TCRs come from a woman between 35 and 50 years old with COVID-19, enrolled during active disease. Each CDR3 is given with its conserved first and last residue. The D gene is left open where the match is weak. The listing skips clone size in some rows; elsewhere it reads once, few, many or a size class.

clone_size j_call v_call d_call cdr3_aa cdr3_nt
. TRBJ1-2 TRBV11-2 . CASSLVGRDNTF TGTGCCAGCAGCTTAGTGGGCAGGGACAACACCTTC
. TRBJ1-5 TRBV28 . CASSLSGNQPQHF TGTGCCAGCAGTTTAAGCGGCAATCAGCCCCAGCATTTT
. TRBJ2-3 TRBV2 TRBD1 CASSEVLGAGTGASTDTQYF TGTGCCAGCAGTGAAGTTTTAGGGGCCGGGACAGGGGCTAGCACAGATACGCAGTATTTT
. TRBJ1-3 TRBV6-5 TRBD1 CASSFSRGTGNTIYF TGTGCCAGCAGCTTTTCCAGGGGGACTGGAAACACCATATATTTT
once TRBJ1-5 TRBV3-1/TRBV3-2 TRBD1 CASSQFAGGEPQHF TGTGCCAGCAGCCAATTCGCAGGGGGTGAGCCCCAGCATTTT
. TRBJ1-1 TRBV28 . CASSFGRGTEAFF TGTGCCAGCAGTTTCGGACGGGGGACTGAAGCTTTCTTT
. TRBJ1-3 TRBV2 TRBD1 CASSEDRVGNTIYF TGTGCCAGCAGTGAGGACAGGGTCGGAAACACCATATATTTT
. TRBJ1-1 TRBV28 . CASLGGFTEAFF TGTGCCAGCCTGGGGGGGTTCACTGAAGCTTTCTTT
. TRBJ1-1 TRBV21-1 . CASSTVSRAFF TGTGCCAGCAGCACTGTCTCCAGGGCTTTCTTT
. TRBJ1-5 TRBV6-2/TRBV6-3 TRBD1 CASSYYGQGTHSNQPQHF TGTGCCAGCAGTTACTATGGACAGGGGACCCATAGCAATCAGCCCCAGCATTTT
. TRBJ2-1 TRBV19 . CASSTLASESYNEQFF TGTGCCAGTAGTACGCTCGCGAGTGAGTCCTACAATGAGCAGTTCTTC
. TRBJ2-4 TRBV9 TRBD2 CASSGERGRSKNIQYF TGTGCCAGCAGCGGGGAGCGGGGTAGGTCCAAAAACATTCAGTACTTC
. TRBJ2-3 TRBV11-2 . CASSLYRYTDTQYF TGTGCCAGCAGCTTATACAGATACACAGATACGCAGTATTTT
. TRBJ2-1 TRBV10-3 TRBD1 CAITRTGDNEQFF TGTGCCATCACCCGGACAGGGGACAATGAGCAGTTCTTC
. TRBJ2-3 TRBV6-2/TRBV6-3 TRBD1 CASSYGPGGTQYF TGTGCCAGCAGTTACGGACCAGGGGGTACGCAGTATTTT
. TRBJ2-3 TRBV6-2/TRBV6-3 TRBD2 CASSSIQAGLHTDTQYF TGTGCCAGCAGTTCTATTCAAGCGGGGCTTCACACAGATACGCAGTATTTT
. TRBJ2-1 TRBV5-5 TRBD2 CASSLGGGAHNEQFF TGTGCCAGCAGCTTGGGCGGGGGGGCTCACAATGAGCAGTTCTTC
. TRBJ2-2 TRBV7-9 TRBD2 CASSKTSGNTGELFF TGTGCCAGCAGCAAGACTAGCGGGAACACCGGGGAGCTGTTTTTT
. TRBJ1-1 TRBV5-6 . CASSVLVGVEAFF TGTGCCAGCAGCGTTCTGGTCGGAGTTGAAGCTTTCTTT
. TRBJ2-1 TRBV24-1 . CATSDAQRVNEQFF TGTGCCACCAGTGATGCCCAGCGCGTCAATGAGCAGTTCTTC
. TRBJ1-1 TRBV30 . CAWSFRAGNEAFF TGTGCCTGGAGTTTCAGGGCGGGGAATGAAGCTTTCTTT
. TRBJ2-5 TRBV5-1 TRBD1 CASSLSAGGGKTQYF TGCGCCAGCAGCTTGTCGGCAGGGGGCGGGAAGACCCAGTACTTC
once TRBJ1-2 TRBV28 TRBD1 CASSSPGQFNYGYTF TGTGCCAGCAGTTCTCCGGGACAGTTTAACTATGGCTACACCTTC
. TRBJ1-2 TRBV3-1/TRBV3-2 . CASRPTGNYGYTF TGTGCCAGTAGACCAACAGGGAACTATGGCTACACCTTC
. TRBJ2-2 TRBV28 . CASSFLAGVHAGELFF TGTGCCAGCAGTTTCTTAGCAGGGGTGCATGCCGGGGAGCTGTTTTTT
. TRBJ1-2 TRBV28 . CASSFKDSYGYTF TGTGCCAGCAGTTTCAAAGACAGCTATGGCTACACCTTC
. TRBJ1-2 TRBV2 . CASSLEDGYTF TGTGCCAGCAGCCTAGAGGATGGCTACACCTTC
. TRBJ1-5 TRBV12-2 . CASRFPPARGSGNQPQHF TGTGCAAGTCGCTTCCCACCTGCAAGAGGGAGTGGCAATCAGCCCCAGCATTTT
. TRBJ2-3 TRBV12-3/TRBV12-4 . CASSPSGTDTQYF TGTGCCAGCAGTCCGTCGGGCACAGATACGCAGTATTTT
. TRBJ1-4 TRBV30 TRBD1 CAWSSPDRGWEEKLFF TGTGCCTGGAGTTCCCCTGACAGGGGTTGGGAGGAAAAACTGTTTTTT
. TRBJ1-3 TRBV28 . CASSFRGGGNTIYF TGTGCCAGCAGTTTTCGGGGGGGTGGAAACACCATATATTTT
. TRBJ1-5 TRBV19 TRBD1 CASSIGRGQGSSNQPQHF TGTGCCAGTAGTATAGGCAGGGGACAGGGGAGTAGCAATCAGCCCCAGCATTTT
few TRBJ1-4 TRBV5-4 TRBD1 CASSFGTGGEKLFF TGTGCCAGCAGCTTCGGGACAGGGGGCGAAAAACTGTTTTTT
few TRBJ1-6 TRBV6-6 . CASTEGSPLHF TGTGCCAGCACCGAGGGATCTCCCCTCCACTTT
once TRBJ1-5 TRBV30 . CAWSVAARTVDNQPQHF TGTGCCTGGAGTGTAGCCGCACGGACAGTTGACAATCAGCCCCAGCATTTT
. TRBJ1-5 TRBV30 . CAWSDIGGSNQPQHF TGTGCCTGGAGTGATATAGGGGGTAGCAATCAGCCCCAGCATTTT
. TRBJ1-2 TRBV7-3 TRBD1 CASSLTQGAGGYTF TGTGCCAGCAGCTTAACGCAGGGGGCAGGCGGCTACACCTTC
. TRBJ1-3 TRBV3-1/TRBV3-2 . CASSQDPGSSGNTIYF TGTGCCAGCAGCCAAGACCCCGGGTCATCTGGAAACACCATATATTTT
. TRBJ2-1 TRBV5-1 . CASSPRSTLGRRQSSYNEQFF TGCGCCAGCAGCCCACGATCCACCCTCGGACGGAGGCAATCCTCCTACAATGAGCAGTTCTTC
. TRBJ1-2 TRBV25-1 . CASTGGGSFYGYTF TGTGCCAGCACGGGCGGGGGTAGCTTCTATGGCTACACCTTC
. TRBJ1-2 TRBV7-9 TRBD1 CASSQGQSNYGYTF TGTGCCAGCAGTCAGGGACAGTCTAACTATGGCTACACCTTC
. TRBJ1-5 TRBV19 . CASSSTVISNQPQHF TGTGCCAGTAGTTCGACAGTTATTAGCAATCAGCCCCAGCATTTT
. TRBJ1-1 TRBV30 . CAWSLRGAEAFF TGTGCCTGGAGTCTCAGGGGAGCTGAAGCTTTCTTT
. TRBJ1-2 TRBV7-8 . CASSPDTGNYGYTF TGTGCCAGCAGCCCGGACACAGGGAACTATGGCTACACCTTC
. TRBJ2-1 TRBV7-2 . CASSLLGVGAPYNEQFF TGTGCCAGCAGCTTATTGGGTGTGGGGGCGCCCTACAATGAGCAGTTCTTC
. TRBJ1-3 TRBV18 . CASSPRAEGNTIYF TGTGCCAGCTCACCACGGGCCGAGGGAAACACCATATATTTT
once TRBJ1-2 TRBV2 . CASSELGRELYGYTF TGTGCCAGCAGTGAACTGGGCCGCGAACTCTATGGCTACACCTTC
once TRBJ1-4 TRBV18 . CASSPRRVYGDNEKLFF TGTGCCAGCTCACCACGGAGGGTTTACGGAGATAATGAAAAACTGTTTTTT
. TRBJ1-5 TRBV19 TRBD1 CASSTGTGSNQPQHF TGTGCCAGTAGTACCGGGACAGGGAGCAATCAGCCCCAGCATTTT
. TRBJ2-2 TRBV9 . CASSPATQRGTVSGELFF TGTGCCAGCAGCCCGGCGACCCAAAGGGGGACGGTTTCCGGGGAGCTGTTTTTT
. TRBJ1-4 TRBV19 . CASSIMIPTTTNEKLFF TGTGCCAGTAGTATTATGATCCCCACTACAACTAATGAAAAACTGTTTTTT
. TRBJ1-3 TRBV13 . CASSLGSQGSSGNTIYF TGTGCCAGCAGCTTAGGGTCCCAGGGATCCTCCGGAAACACCATATATTTT
. TRBJ1-1 TRBV7-3 . CASSANPHTGGRAFF TGTGCCAGCAGCGCCAATCCCCATACGGGGGGGCGGGCTTTCTTT
. TRBJ1-6 TRBV9 . CASSVDSGPYSPLHF TGTGCCAGCAGCGTAGACAGCGGTCCCTATTCACCCCTCCACTTT
once TRBJ1-2 TRBV25-1 . CASSVKYQDGYTF TGTGCCAGCAGTGTCAAATATCAGGATGGCTACACCTTC
. TRBJ2-2 TRBV6-6 TRBD1 CASRDRGNTGELFF TGTGCCAGCAGGGACAGGGGGAACACCGGGGAGCTGTTTTTT
. TRBJ1-2 TRBV6-5 . CASSYLPTGTGDGYTF TGTGCCAGCAGTTACCTTCCGACCGGGACTGGAGACGGCTACACCTTC
. TRBJ2-3 TRBV20-1 TRBD2 CSASASGNWDTQYF TGCAGTGCTAGTGCTAGCGGGAACTGGGATACGCAGTATTTT